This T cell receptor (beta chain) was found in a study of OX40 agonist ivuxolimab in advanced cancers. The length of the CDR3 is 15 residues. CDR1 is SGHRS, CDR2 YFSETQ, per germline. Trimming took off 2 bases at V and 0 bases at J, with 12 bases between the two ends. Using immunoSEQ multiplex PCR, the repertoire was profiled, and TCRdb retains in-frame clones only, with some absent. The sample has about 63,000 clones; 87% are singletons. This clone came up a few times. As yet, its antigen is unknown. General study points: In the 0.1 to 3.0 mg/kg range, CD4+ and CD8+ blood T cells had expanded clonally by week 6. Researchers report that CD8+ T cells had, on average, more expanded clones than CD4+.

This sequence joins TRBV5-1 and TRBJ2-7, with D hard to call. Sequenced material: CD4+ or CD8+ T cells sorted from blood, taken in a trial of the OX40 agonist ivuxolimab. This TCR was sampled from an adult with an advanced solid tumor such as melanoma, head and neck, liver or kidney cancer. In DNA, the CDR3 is TGCGCCAGCAGCTTACCAGCGACGAGCTCCTACGAGCAGTACTTC. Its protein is CASSLPATSSYEQYF. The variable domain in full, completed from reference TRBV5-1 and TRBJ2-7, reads KAGVTQTPRYLIKTRGQQVTLSCSPISGHRSVSWYQQTPGQGLQFLFEYFSETQRNKGNFPGRFSGRQFSNSRSEMNVSTLELGDSALYLCASSLPATSSYEQYFGPGTRLTVT.